What follows describes a single T cell receptor beta chain. This sample was taken from a study of blood T cell repertoires in COVID-19. Study-level background: The United States, Italy and Spain were the sources of the acute and convalescent COVID-19 samples.

V was cut by 5 bases and J by 1 base, with 5 bases left in between. The CDR3 is 12 amino acids. Original processing methods: Reference gene primer amplification gave estimated nucleated cell counts. The repertoire was sequenced with immunoSEQ multiplex PCR; TCRdb's copy has only in-frame clones and lacks some. For V, J and clone size, that table is used; D and trimming come from the DNA. The sample shows 25,000 to 40,000 clones, 90% of them seen only once. The sample consisted of peripheral blood. The sequence derives from a man between 65 and 85 years old with active or convalescent COVID-19. This chain links TRBV12-3 or TRBV12-4 with TRBJ1-1, with unresolved D. For the CDR3, the DNA is TGTGCCAGCAGTGAGGGGAACACTGAAGCTTTCTTT. It yields the protein CASSEGNTEAFF.